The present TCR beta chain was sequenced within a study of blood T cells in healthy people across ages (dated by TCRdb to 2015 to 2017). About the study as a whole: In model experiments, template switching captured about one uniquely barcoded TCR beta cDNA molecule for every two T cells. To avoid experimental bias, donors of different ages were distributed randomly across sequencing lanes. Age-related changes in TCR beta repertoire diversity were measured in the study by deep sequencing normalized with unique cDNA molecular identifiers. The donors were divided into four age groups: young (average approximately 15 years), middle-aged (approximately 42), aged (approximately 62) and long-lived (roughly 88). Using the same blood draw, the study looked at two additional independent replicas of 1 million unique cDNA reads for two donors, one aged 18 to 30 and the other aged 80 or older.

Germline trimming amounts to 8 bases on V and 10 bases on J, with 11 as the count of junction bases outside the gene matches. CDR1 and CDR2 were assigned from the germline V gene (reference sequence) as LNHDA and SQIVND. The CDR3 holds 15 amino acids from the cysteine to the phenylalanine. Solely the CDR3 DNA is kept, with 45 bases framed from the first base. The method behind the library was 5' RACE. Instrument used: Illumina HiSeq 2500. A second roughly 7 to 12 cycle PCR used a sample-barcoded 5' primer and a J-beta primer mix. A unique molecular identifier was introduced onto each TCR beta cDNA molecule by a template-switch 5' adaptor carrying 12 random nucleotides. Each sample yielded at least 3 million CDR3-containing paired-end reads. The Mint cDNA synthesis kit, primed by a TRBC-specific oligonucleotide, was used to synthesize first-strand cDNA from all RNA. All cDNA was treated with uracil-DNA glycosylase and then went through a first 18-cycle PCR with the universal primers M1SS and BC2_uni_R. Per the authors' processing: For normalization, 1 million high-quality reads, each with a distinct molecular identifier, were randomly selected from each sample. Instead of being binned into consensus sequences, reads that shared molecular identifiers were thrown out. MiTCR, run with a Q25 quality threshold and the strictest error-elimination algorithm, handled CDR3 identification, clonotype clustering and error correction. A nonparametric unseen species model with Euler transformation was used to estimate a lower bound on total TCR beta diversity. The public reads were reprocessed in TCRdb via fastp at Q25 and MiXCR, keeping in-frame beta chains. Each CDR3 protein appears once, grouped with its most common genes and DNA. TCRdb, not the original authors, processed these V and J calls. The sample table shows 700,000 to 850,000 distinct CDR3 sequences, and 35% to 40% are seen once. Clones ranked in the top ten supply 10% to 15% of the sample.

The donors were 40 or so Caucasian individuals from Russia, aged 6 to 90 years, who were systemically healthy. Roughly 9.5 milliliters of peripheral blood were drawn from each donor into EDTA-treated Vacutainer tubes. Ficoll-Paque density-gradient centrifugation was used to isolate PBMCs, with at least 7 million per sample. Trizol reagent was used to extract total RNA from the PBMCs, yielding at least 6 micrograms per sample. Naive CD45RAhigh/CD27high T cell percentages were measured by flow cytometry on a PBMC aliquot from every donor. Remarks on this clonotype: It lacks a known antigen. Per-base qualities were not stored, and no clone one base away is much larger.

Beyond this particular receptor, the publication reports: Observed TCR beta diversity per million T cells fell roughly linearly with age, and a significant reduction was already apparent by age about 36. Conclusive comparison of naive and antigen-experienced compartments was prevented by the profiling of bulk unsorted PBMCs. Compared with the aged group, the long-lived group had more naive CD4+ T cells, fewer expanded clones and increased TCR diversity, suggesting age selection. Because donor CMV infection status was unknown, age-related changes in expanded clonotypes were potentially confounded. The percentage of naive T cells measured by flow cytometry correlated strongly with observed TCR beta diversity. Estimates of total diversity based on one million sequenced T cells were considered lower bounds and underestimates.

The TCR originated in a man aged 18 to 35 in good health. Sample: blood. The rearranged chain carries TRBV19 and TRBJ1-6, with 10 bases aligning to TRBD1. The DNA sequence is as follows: TGTGCCAGTTCGACCGACAGGGGGCCAGTCTCACCCCTCCACTTT. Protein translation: CASSTDRGPVSPLHF.